This T cell receptor (beta chain) appears in the sequencing data of a study of T cells in Graves' hyperthyroidism and ophthalmopathy. Study outcomes and limitations: A 13 V-J signature model discriminated ophthalmopathy versus stable hyperthyroidism.

As for this clonotype: No antigen is known for it.

CDR3 size: 17 residues. The germline gives CDR1 SGHNT, CDR2 YYREEE (reference sequence). J was trimmed by 6 bases and V by 1 base; bases with no gene match: 12. Template material for amplifying TCR beta CDR3 regions consisted of RNA transcripts. During a first-round RT-PCR of the TCR CDR3, the HTBI primer set was used. MiXCR, applied by TCRdb to the multiplex PCR reads, yields one record per CDR3 protein. Seen here are a few hundred thousand distinct CDR3 sequences, approximately 19% observed once, and the top ten hold about 3.7%. Stable Graves' hyperthyroidism denoted no ophthalmopathy progression over 18 months.

The sequencing input was blood. This TCR was recovered from a woman aged 18-29 years with Graves' hyperthyroidism. The rearrangement links TRBV5-4 to TRBJ2-2; 7 bases agree with TRBD1. The CDR3 DNA sequence: TGTGCCAGCAGCTTGACGGGTTCGACAGGGAAGCCCGGGGAGCTGTTTTTT. It specifies CASSLTGSTGKPGELFF. Complete variable domain (other parts from reference TRBV5-4 and TRBJ2-2): ETGVTQSPTHLIKTRGQQVTLRCSSQSGHNTVSWYQQALGQGPQFIFQYYREEENGRGNFPPRFSGLQFPNYSSELNVNALELDDSALYLCASSLTGSTGKPGELFFGEGSRLTVL.